The rows below give T cell receptor beta chains drawn from one sample of a study of early T cells in non-severe SARS-CoV-2 infection. One entry per CDR3 protein results from TCRdb running MiXCR on the 5' RACE reads. The table records more than 55,000 distinct CDR3 sequences, about 4.6% of them present only once. Sequences were derived from whole blood, sampled at baseline. These receptors came from an adult who was a healthcare worker with PCR-confirmed SARS-CoV-2 infection or an uninfected control (not recorded which). The donor label of this sample is uncertain. The CDR3 runs from the conserved cysteine through the conserved F or W. Fields, in order: J gene, V gene, CDR3 protein.

TRBJ1-1 | TRBV29-1 | CSVRTGRTITEAFF
TRBJ2-3 | TRBV28 | CASRGLTAAQYF
TRBJ1-5 | TRBV12-3/TRBV12-4 | CASSSPGNNQPQHF
TRBJ2-7 | TRBV6-2/TRBV6-3 | CASRRQNIYEQYF
TRBJ1-3 | TRBV28 | CASSTDRTGSRNTIYF
TRBJ2-3 | TRBV3-2 | CASSQDPWPDTQYF
TRBJ2-1 | TRBV11-2 | CASSLDAASYNEQFF
TRBJ1-5 | TRBV5-1 | CASSLGQGDQPQHF
TRBJ2-2 | TRBV9 | CASSANRGGTGELFF
TRBJ2-1 | TRBV15 | CATSRAGGYNEQFF
TRBJ2-7 | TRBV6-5 | CASSYVGGREQYF
TRBJ2-5 | TRBV4-3 | CASSRQGEGTQYF
TRBJ2-1 | TRBV7-2 | CASSLEWRGAFNNEQFF
TRBJ2-5 | TRBV7-7 | CASSVDTQETQYF
TRBJ1-6 | TRBV7-2 | CASSLDPQGINSPLHF
TRBJ2-3 | TRBV20-1 | CSARESTDTQYF
TRBJ1-1 | TRBV11-1 | CASSPRGFAEAFF
TRBJ2-3 | TRBV19 | CASKGLAGGTDTQYF
TRBJ2-6 | TRBV7-9 | CASSLLGQWVPGANVLTF
TRBJ1-2 | TRBV3-1 | CASSLEAGTGNNYGYTF
TRBJ1-1 | TRBV29-1 | CSVVRAGNTEAFF
TRBJ2-2 | TRBV5-5 | CASSVRTQNTGELFF
TRBJ1-1 | TRBV29-1 | CSVPKGTVNTEAFF
TRBJ1-3 | TRBV7-9 | CASSLASVTGPSGNTIYF
TRBJ1-2 | TRBV27 | CASSPGPQYGYTF
TRBJ2-7 | TRBV6-2/TRBV6-3 | CASSFSGVYEQYF
TRBJ1-2 | TRBV6-6 | CASSYTTGDYGYTF
TRBJ2-7 | TRBV11-2 | CASSGTGRLYEQYF
TRBJ1-3 | TRBV7-2 | CASSLVEGQGSDF
TRBJ2-3 | TRBV7-8 | CASSSQNGGGTDTQYF
TRBJ2-1 | TRBV7-6 | CASSFAGSSYNEQFF
TRBJ2-1 | TRBV25-1 | CASTWREGEQFF
TRBJ2-1 | TRBV19 | CASGRGEYANEQFF
TRBJ2-3 | TRBV3-1 | CASSQKLDRPDTQYF
TRBJ2-1 | TRBV5-1 | CASSLASGGQYNEQFF
TRBJ2-1 | TRBV7-2 | CASSRLAGGEQFF
TRBJ1-5 | TRBV7-2 | CASSRDRNNQPQHF
TRBJ2-5 | TRBV21-1 | CASSTLYQETQYF
TRBJ2-7 | TRBV29-1 | CSVDEGTGAYEQYF
TRBJ2-2 | TRBV12-3/TRBV12-4 | CAITSGKNTGELFF
TRBJ2-7 | TRBV4-3 | CASSQLAGGSYEQYF
TRBJ2-3 | TRBV4-3 | CASSQDGRETQYF